What follows are 6 T cell receptor beta chains derived from one specimen sequenced in a study of shared clonotypes between healthy human individuals. The data were produced by immunoSEQ multiplex PCR, yet TCRdb's version contains in-frame clones alone and is incomplete. Here the sample spans more than 1 million clones, 70% to 80% being singletons. The sequenced sample consisted of memory CD4+ T cells from PBMCs. This sample's subset: CD45RA-negative fraction. The receptors here all came from a man aged 18 to 29 in good health. Some clones in this sample may be carry-over from other donors' samples.

Of note for this clone: Other DNA variants within this sample encode the same CDR3. The rearrangement links TRBV5-6 to TRBJ2-7, with 10 bases fitting TRBD2. CDR1 is SGHDT, CDR2 YYEEEE, per germline. The CDR3 is 15 residues long. The ends lost 1 base at V and 1 base at J; junction bases unmatched: 2. CDR3 in amino acids: CASSLLAGASYEQYF. CDR3 sequence (DNA): TGTGCCAGCAGCTTGCTAGCGGGAGCGTCCTACGAGCAGTACTTC.

The rearrangement uses TRBV6-6 and TRBJ2-7; TRBD1 matches 10 bases. The ends lost 0 bases at V and 6 bases at J; junction bases unmatched: 5. The CDR3 extends over 15 amino acids. CDR1 is MNHNY and CDR2 is SVGAGI in the germline V gene (reference sequence). This CDR3 is CASSYSTGGFREQYF. CDR3 DNA sequence: TGTGCCAGCAGTTACTCGACAGGGGGCTTCCGCGAGCAGTACTTC.

The rearrangement links TRBV29-1 to TRBJ2-5, with 10 bases fitting TRBD1. Germline CDR1 and CDR2: SQVTM and ANQGSEA. The CDR3 runs 14 residues. J lost 1 base, V lost 6 bases, and 5 bases had no gene match. The CDR3 here is CSVTGGAPQETQYF. CDR3 DNA sequence: TGCAGCGTGACAGGGGGCGCCCCCCAAGAGACCCAGTACTTC.

This chain connects TRBV2 to TRBJ2-3; 10 nucleotides line up with TRBD2. The CDR3 runs to 15 residues. Looked up from germline, CDR1 is SNHLY and CDR2 is FYNNEI. V was pared by 4 bases and J by 8 bases, with 9 bases of the junction left unmatched. The CDR3 loop is CASSALAGEGGTQYF. In nucleotides, the CDR3 is TGTGCCAGCAGTGCCCTAGCGGGAGAAGGAGGTACGCAGTATTTT.

The chain carries TRBV11-1 and TRBJ2-3, with no clear D. The V end lost 4 bases, the J end lost 2 bases, and 10 bases lay between the germline ends. There are 14 residues in the CDR3. Germline-derived CDR1 and CDR2 are SGHAT and FQDESV (reference sequence). The CDR3 region is CASSSGFFTDTQYF. The CDR3 DNA is TGTGCCAGCAGCTCCGGATTCTTCACAGATACGCAGTATTTT. Full variable domain (remainder filled in from reference TRBV11-1 and TRBJ2-3): EAEVAQSPRYKITEKSQAVAFWCDPISGHATLYWYRQILGQGPELLVQFQDESVVDDSQLPKDRFSAERLKGVDSTLKIQPAELGDSAMYLCASSSGFFTDTQYFGPGTRLTVL.

This clone came up once. V and J are TRBV18 and TRBJ2-7; weak D call: TRBD1 (5 bases). The CDR3 is 14 amino acids. Deletions cut 0 bases from V and 9 bases from J, with 15 bases between. Germline values: CDR1 KGHSH, CDR2 LQKENI. CDR3 amino acids: CASSPPPGKIWQYF. For the CDR3, the DNA is TGTGCCAGCTCACCACCGCCAGGGAAAATATGGCAGTACTTC. Drawing the rest from reference TRBV18 and TRBJ2-7, the complete variable domain is NAGVMQNPRHLVRRRGQEARLRCSPMKGHSHVYWYRQLPEEGLKFMVYLQKENIIDESGMPKERFSAEFPKEGPSILRIQQVVRGDSAAYFCASSPPPGKIWQYFGPGTRLTVT.